A single T cell receptor (beta chain) is shown here with its context. Trimming took 1 base from V and 3 from J, leaving 12 bases between them. This CDR3 contains 14 residues. The germline gives CDR1 SQVTM, CDR2 ANQGSEA. This record comes from a study of CD8 T cells in Susac syndrome. Sequencing of TCR beta was performed on blood CD8+ and CD4+ T cells. The RNA, about 0.5 to 1 ug, was put through reverse transcription using random hexamers. MiXCR, applied by TCRdb to the immunoSEQ multiplex PCR reads, yields one record per CDR3 protein. In the table there are approximately 100,000 distinct CDR3 sequences, about 93% of which are singletons.

The receptor was isolated from a human donor in good health. V and J are TRBV29-1 and TRBJ1-1; D is undetermined. Sequenced: CD4+ T cells from PBMCs. This chain's CDR3 is CSVEGLGRDTEAFF. CDR3 nucleotide sequence: TGCAGCGTTGAAGGGTTAGGTAGGGACACTGAAGCTTTCTTT.